A selection of T cell receptor beta chains follows, all from one sample in a study of cytomegalovirus exposure and HLA in healthy donors. Profiling relied on immunoSEQ multiplex PCR, and the TCRdb table lists in-frame clones only, not all of them. The sample totals about 140,000 clones. The sample was PBMCs. The origin of the receptors is a man aged 40-49 years in good health and CMV-seronegative. CDR3s include the opening cysteine and the closing phenylalanine or tryptophan. Each record gives: J gene, V gene, CDR3 protein.

>TRBJ1-5|TRBV6-1
CASSEQGTSSYQPQHF
>TRBJ1-1|TRBV5-1
CASSPDGVMNTEAFF
>TRBJ2-1|TRBV10-3
CAISPGYNEQFF
>TRBJ2-7|TRBV7-4
CASSPPPGSTERGDYEQYF
>TRBJ2-3|TRBV4-1
CASSHASGAGDTQYF
>TRBJ1-5|TRBV7-6
CASSLTGNSNQPQHF
>TRBJ2-3|TRBV7-6
CASSLGGPVADTQYF
>TRBJ2-7|TRBV4-2
CASSQELAKGGFSYEQYF
>TRBJ2-5|TRBV5-4
CASSLRGIQETQYF
>TRBJ1-3|TRBV15
CATSRDRGTGRSGNTIYF
>TRBJ2-1|TRBV5-6
CASSLFQEQFF
>TRBJ2-7|TRBV27
CASSRQGTAYEQYF
>TRBJ2-3|TRBV7-3
CASSSGTSGLDTQYF
>TRBJ2-1|TRBV7-3
CASSLNPWGLAGEQFF
>TRBJ2-2|TRBV28
CASSPWTSVAGELFF
>TRBJ1-2|TRBV7-2
CASGATYGYTF
>TRBJ2-5|TRBV6-6
CASSLAGVKTQYF
>TRBJ2-4|TRBV11-3
CASSKTGRNIQYF
>TRBJ1-1|TRBV6-1
CASSERGKGLRARTEAFF
>TRBJ1-2|TRBV4-3
CASSQDGGHDNYGYTF
>TRBJ2-5|TRBV28
CASSLWGQGGETQYF
>TRBJ2-2|TRBV4-2
CASSQTGTSGGAVGSTGELFF
>TRBJ1-2|TRBV7-8
CASSLRTGGIAPYGYTF
>TRBJ1-2|TRBV6-1
CASSERAGAEGYTF
>TRBJ1-1|TRBV6-1
CASRVNWRDNTEAFF
>TRBJ2-3|TRBV5-1
CASSLTGGRTDTQYF
>TRBJ1-3|TRBV6-4
CASSEDGLLVPGNTIYF
>TRBJ1-6|TRBV27
CATATGHSPLHF
>TRBJ2-1|TRBV4-3
CASSPRGQGDNEQFF
>TRBJ1-6|TRBV5-4
CAFSRTGDSPPLHF
>TRBJ2-7|TRBV4-2
CASSRERTDSYEQYF
>TRBJ2-5|TRBV6-4
CASSESSGGGTQYF
>TRBJ1-4|TRBV7-8
CASSLAAGATNEKLFF
>TRBJ2-3|TRBV2
CASSVGLAADTQYF
>TRBJ2-2|TRBV7-2
CASSFKGTSGGAPGELFF